This T cell receptor beta chain was retrieved from a study of vaccination and CD4 T cells after COVID-19. Study context: Control wells got either CEFX epitopes, HIV-1 Nef peptides, or no peptide at all.

Study-wide results and caveats: Early timepoints after natural infection were not analyzed in these convalescent patients.

The CDR3 length is 15 residues. Per germline, CDR1 MNHNS and CDR2 SASEGT. V gave up 2 bases and J gave up 0 bases, with 9 bases separating them. Notes on this clonotype: Its antigen is unidentified.

Oncomine TCR Beta short-read sequencing was applied to DNA from cultured CD4+ T cells. TCRdb analysed the PCR reads with MiXCR anew, one entry per CDR3 protein. The sample lists roughly 15,000 distinct CDR3 sequences, about 50% occurring once. Specified time point: late sampling 161 to 241 days after vaccination in a few convalescent patients. As for treatment: approximately 9-day PBMC culture with coronavirus spike peptide pools or control peptides (ViraFEST assay). This TCR was sampled from a human donor who had recovered from COVID-19. The material was CD4+ T cells from blood, cultured in vitro, obtained about 7 months after SARS-CoV-2 vaccination. The chain joins TRBV6-1 to TRBJ2-3; D unclear. The CDR3 reads CASSEHGPSTDTQYF. As DNA, the CDR3 is TGTGCCAGCAGTGAACACGGCCCCAGCACAGATACGCAGTATTTT.